Sequencing of this T cell receptor beta chain was carried out in a study of naive and memory T cell subsets. Separate alpha and beta amplification began at the second PCR step. Cells stained for CD3, CD4, CD8, CD45RA, CD27 and viability were sorted into four CD45RA/CD27 subsets. Both TRBC1 and TRBC2 were covered by a beta constant-region primer of two equimolar oligonucleotides. Nested alpha and beta constant-region primers with the SP2 primer drove four PCR rounds on ligated cDNA. TCRdb reprocessed the UMI-ligation and nested PCR reads via MiXCR and lists one record per CDR3 protein. The sample includes 98,000 or so distinct CDR3 sequences, about 11% seen only once; the top ten take around 0.13%. Study findings and constraints: Possibly reflecting memory cells re-expressing CD45RA, a few larger clonotypes occurred in naive repertoires, especially CD8.

The CDR3 totals 15 residues. CDR1 and CDR2 from the germline V gene are SQVTM and ANQGSEA. The V segment lost 3 bases and the J segment 4 bases; nucleotides outside the gene matches: 9. As concerns this clonotype: Its antigen is still unknown.

The receptor's source is a human donor in good health. Sequencing input: naive CD4+ T cells from blood. The chain carries TRBV29-1 and TRBJ1-2; 9 bases are shared with TRBD1. CDR3 in amino acids: CSVEGLRDRVYGYTF. CDR3 DNA: TGCAGCGTTGAGGGTTTACGGGACAGGGTCTATGGCTACACCTTC.